The TCR beta chain under discussion was sequenced for a study of blood T cell repertoires in COVID-19. CDR1 and CDR2 (germline): SGDLS, YYNGEE. This CDR3 is 15 amino acids long. Trimming pared 0 bases from V and 4 bases from J, leaving 11 bases between. In the authors' methods: From reference gene primer amplification, estimates of nucleated cell counts were derived. Libraries were prepared by immunoSEQ multiplex PCR; TCRdb keeps only in-frame clonotypes and omits some of them. V, J and clone size reflect that table, while D and trimming were determined from the DNA. The table shows 300,000 to 500,000 clones, with approximately 86% occurring only once. This clone occurred once. Ages ranged from 18 to 89 years, with residence in about 23 US areas. Clinical history reported by participants formed the basis on which cohorts were assigned.

The sample comprised PBMCs or T cells enriched from blood (not recorded which). The receptor comes from a woman aged 40 to 50 with acute COVID-19. The V call is TRBV9, the J call TRBJ1-3, with D possibly matching TRBD1 (5 bases). The CDR3 DNA reads as TGTGCCAGCAGCGTAGAAGGCAGGGTCGGAAACACCATATATTTT. Translated, it gives CASSVEGRVGNTIYF.